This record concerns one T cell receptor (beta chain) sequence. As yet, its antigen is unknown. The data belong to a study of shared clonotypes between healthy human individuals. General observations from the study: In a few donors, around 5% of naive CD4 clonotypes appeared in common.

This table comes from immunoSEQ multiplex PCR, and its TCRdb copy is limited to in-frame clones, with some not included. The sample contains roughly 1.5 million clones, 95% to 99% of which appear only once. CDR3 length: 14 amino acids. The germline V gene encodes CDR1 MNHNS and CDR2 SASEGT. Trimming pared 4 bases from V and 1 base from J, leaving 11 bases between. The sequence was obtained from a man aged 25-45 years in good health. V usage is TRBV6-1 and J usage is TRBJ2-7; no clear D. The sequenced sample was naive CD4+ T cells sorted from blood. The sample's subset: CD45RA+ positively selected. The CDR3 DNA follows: TGTGCCAGCAGTGCCACGGCGGATTCCTACGAGCAGTACTTC. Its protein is CASSATADSYEQYF.